The rows below give T cell receptor beta chains drawn from one sample of a study of OX40 agonist ivuxolimab in advanced cancers. The protocol was immunoSEQ multiplex PCR, while the TCRdb copy is restricted to in-frame clones and leaves out a portion. The sample has 20,000 to 25,000 clones, approximately 79% seen once. The specimen was CD4+ or CD8+ T cells sorted from blood, collected in a trial of the OX40 agonist ivuxolimab. The receptor source for this set is an adult with an advanced solid tumor such as melanoma, head and neck, liver or kidney cancer. CDR3s include the opening cysteine and the closing phenylalanine or tryptophan. A D gene is named only where the DNA matches it firmly. For some rows the clone size is stated as once, few or many, or as a class when expanded; others skip it.

>-|TRBJ2-1|14|TRBV9|-
TGTGCCAGCAGCGCGACCGGGACACTGAATGAGCAGTTCTTC
CASSATGTLNEQFF
>-|TRBJ2-5|12|TRBV2|once
TGTGCCAGCAGGGCCCAGGGGGAGACCCAGTACTTC
CASRAQGETQYF
>-|TRBJ2-2|16|TRBV7-3|-
TGTGCCAGCAGTTCTACGACTAGTCGGGGCACCGGGGAGCTGTTTTTT
CASSSTTSRGTGELFF
>-|TRBJ2-2|13|TRBV27|-
TGTGCCAGCAGTTTCGCAGCGACCGGGGAGCTGTTTTTT
CASSFAATGELFF
>TRBD2|TRBJ2-1|16|TRBV4-1|-
TGCGCCAGCAGCCGCGGGACTAGCGGGGCGTACAATGAGCAGTTCTTC
CASSRGTSGAYNEQFF
>-|TRBJ2-3|16|TRBV4-3|-
TGCGCCAGCAGCCAAGATTGGAGTATTAGCACAGATACGCAGTATTTT
CASSQDWSISTDTQYF
>TRBD2|TRBJ2-7|14|TRBV11-2|few
TGTGCCAGCAGCGGTCTAGCGGGGGGTAACGAGCAGTACTTC
CASSGLAGGNEQYF
>TRBD1|TRBJ1-1|16|TRBV28|-
TGTGCCAGCAGCCACAGGGGGGATTATATGAACACTGAAGCTTTCTTT
CASSHRGDYMNTEAFF
>-|TRBJ1-3|14|TRBV2|few
TGTGCCAGCAGTGAAATAGTAGGGGCAAACACCATATATTTT
CASSEIVGANTIYF
>TRBD2|TRBJ2-7|13|TRBV7-9|-
TGTGCCAGCAGCTCTGGACTAAGCGGGATAAGGTACTTC
CASSSGLSGIRYF
>-|TRBJ2-3|12|TRBV10-3|-
TGTGCCATCAGTGACGGTACAGATACGCAGTATTTT
CAISDGTDTQYF
>-|TRBJ1-5|13|TRBV4-1|-
TGCGCCAGCAGCCCACGTATGGATCAGCCCCAGCATTTT
CASSPRMDQPQHF
>TRBD1|TRBJ1-6|15|TRBV7-3|many
TGTGCCAGCAGCTTAACGGGACAGGGAAATTCACCCCTCCACTTT
CASSLTGQGNSPLHF
>-|TRBJ1-5|14|TRBV19|-
TGTGCCAGTAGTATAAGAGGGGGCAATCAGCCCCAGCATTTT
CASSIRGGNQPQHF
>TRBD1|TRBJ2-3|16|TRBV4-1|-
TGCGCCAGCAGCCAAGCCTCAGGGGGAAGCACAGATACGCAGTATTTT
CASSQASGGSTDTQYF
>-|TRBJ2-3|16|TRBV13|-
TGTGCCAGCAGCGGGGGTTCGGACACCCTCACAGATACGCAGTATTTT
CASSGGSDTLTDTQYF
>-|TRBJ2-2|15|TRBV7-6|-
TGTGCCAGCAGCTTAAGTGGCGGGTACACCGGGGAGCTGTTTTTT
CASSLSGGYTGELFF
>-|TRBJ1-2|12|TRBV19|-
TGTGCCAGTAATCGAAAGACCTATGGCTACACCTTC
CASNRKTYGYTF
>TRBD1|TRBJ2-7|17|TRBV7-9|-
TGTGCCAGCAGCTTTTCCGGCTCTGGACAGGGGTTAGTAGAGCAGTACTTC
CASSFSGSGQGLVEQYF
>TRBD1|TRBJ1-1|14|TRBV28|-
TGTGCCAGCAGCCTTAGACAGGGGGGCACTGAAGCTTTCTTT
CASSLRQGGTEAFF
>-|TRBJ2-1|17|TRBV27|-
TGTGCCAGCAGTCTCCTGAGCGGGCCCAGCTCCTACAATGAGCAGTTCTTC
CASSLLSGPSSYNEQFF
>-|TRBJ2-3|13|TRBV7-7|-
TGTGCTAGCAGTCGGGACAACACAGATACGCAGTATTTT
CASSRDNTDTQYF
>-|TRBJ2-4|13|TRBV5-1|once
TGCGCCAGCAGCAGGGACACACCCAGCATTCAGTACTTC
CASSRDTPSIQYF
>-|TRBJ2-1|13|TRBV5-4|-
TGTGCCAGCAGCTTTGGGCTGGGAAATGAGCAGTTCTTC
CASSFGLGNEQFF
>-|TRBJ2-1|16|TRBV6-8|few
TGTGCCAGCACCCCTTTCAGGGGGGTCCCCGATAATGAGCAGTTCTTC
CASTPFRGVPDNEQFF
>TRBD2|TRBJ2-1|15|TRBV5-1|-
TGCGCCAGCAGTACTCTAGCGGGGGACTACAATGAGCAGTTCTTC
CASSTLAGDYNEQFF
>-|TRBJ2-1|15|TRBV7-3|few
TGTGCCAGCAGCTTAGCCTTGGGAGGGGGTAATGAGCAGTTCTTC
CASSLALGGGNEQFF
>-|TRBJ2-1|13|TRBV18|once
TGTGCCAGCTCACCCCCCGCGGGCCGGGAGCAGTTCTTC
CASSPPAGREQFF
>TRBD2|TRBJ2-7|15|TRBV6-5|-
TGTGCCAGCAGCTTCGGACTAGCGGGGTCTCGGGAGCAGTACTTC
CASSFGLAGSREQYF
>-|TRBJ1-5|14|TRBV27|-
TGTGCCAGCAGTTTACGAGGAACGGGGCAGCCCCAGCATTTT
CASSLRGTGQPQHF
>-|TRBJ2-7|14|TRBV7-9|-
TGTGCCAGCAGCTCAGCGGACAAGTCCTACGAGCAGTACTTC
CASSSADKSYEQYF
>TRBD1|TRBJ2-3|16|TRBV19|once
TGTGCCAGTAGTAGAAAGACAGGGGGCAGCACAGATACGCAGTATTTT
CASSRKTGGSTDTQYF
>-|TRBJ1-2|15|TRBV6-5|once
TGTGCCAGCAGTTACTGGGGGAGGAGCGGCTATGGCTACACCTTC
CASSYWGRSGYGYTF
>TRBD2|TRBJ2-1|22|TRBV5-1|-
TGCGCCAGCAGCTTGGTCGATATGAGGACTAGCGGGGAGCTGAAGACCTACAATGAGCAGTTCTTC
CASSLVDMRTSGELKTYNEQFF
>-|TRBJ2-1|12|TRBV5-1|-
TGCGCCAGCAGCCTCCTTACGAATGAGCAGTTCTTC
CASSLLTNEQFF
>-|TRBJ1-3|17|TRBV29-1|-
TGCAGCGTTGAAGCCCCGACCGTAGGGGTACTCGGAAACACCATATATTTT
CSVEAPTVGVLGNTIYF
>TRBD1|TRBJ2-1|15|TRBV6-6|once
TGTGCCAGCAGTTACGCCAGGACAGGGATCGATGAGCAGTTCTTC
CASSYARTGIDEQFF